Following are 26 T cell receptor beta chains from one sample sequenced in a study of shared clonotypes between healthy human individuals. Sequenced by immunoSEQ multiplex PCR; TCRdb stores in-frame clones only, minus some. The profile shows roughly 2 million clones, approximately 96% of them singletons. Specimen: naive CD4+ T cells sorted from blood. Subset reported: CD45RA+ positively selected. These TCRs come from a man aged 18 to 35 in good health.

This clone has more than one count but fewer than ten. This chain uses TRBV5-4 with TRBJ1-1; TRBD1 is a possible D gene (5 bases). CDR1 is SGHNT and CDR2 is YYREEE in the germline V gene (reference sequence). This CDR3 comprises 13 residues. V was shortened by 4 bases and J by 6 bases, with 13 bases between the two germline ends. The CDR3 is CASSMQGAAEAFF. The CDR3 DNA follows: TGTGCCAGCAGCATGCAGGGAGCGGCTGAAGCTTTCTTT.

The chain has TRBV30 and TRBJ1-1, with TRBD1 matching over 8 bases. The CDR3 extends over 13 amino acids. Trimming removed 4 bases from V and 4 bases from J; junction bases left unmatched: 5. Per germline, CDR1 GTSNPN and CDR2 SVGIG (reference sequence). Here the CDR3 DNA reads TGTGCCTGGAACCAGGGGGCGCGCACTGAAGCTTTCTTT. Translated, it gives CAWNQGARTEAFF.

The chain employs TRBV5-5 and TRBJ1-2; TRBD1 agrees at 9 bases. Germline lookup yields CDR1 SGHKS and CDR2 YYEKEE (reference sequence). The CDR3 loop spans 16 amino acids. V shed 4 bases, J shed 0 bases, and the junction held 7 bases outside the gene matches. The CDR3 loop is CASSPPGQGSNYGYTF. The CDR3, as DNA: TGTGCCAGCAGCCCCCCGGGACAGGGATCTAACTATGGCTACACCTTC.

CDR3 loop: CASGTGLAGGLEQFF. CDR3 in DNA: TGTGCTAGTGGAACGGGACTAGCGGGGGGCCTCGAGCAGTTCTTC. This chain joins TRBV12-5 and TRBJ2-1; TRBD2 agrees at 15 bases. CDR3 length: 15 amino acids. The V segment lost 6 bases and the J segment 10 bases; nucleotides outside the gene matches: 7. CDR1 LGHNT and CDR2 FRNRAP come from the germline V gene.

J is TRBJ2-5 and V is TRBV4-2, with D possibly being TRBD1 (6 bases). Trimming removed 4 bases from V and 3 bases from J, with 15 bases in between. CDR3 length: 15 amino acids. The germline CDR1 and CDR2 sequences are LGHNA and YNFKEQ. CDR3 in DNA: TGTGCCAGCAGCCGCCAATATTCAGGGGAAGAGACCCAGTACTTC. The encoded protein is CASSRQYSGEETQYF.

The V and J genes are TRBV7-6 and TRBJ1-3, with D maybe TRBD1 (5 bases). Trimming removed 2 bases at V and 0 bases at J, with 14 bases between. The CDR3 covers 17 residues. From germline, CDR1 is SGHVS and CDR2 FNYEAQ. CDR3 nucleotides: TGTGCCAGCAGCTTACAAGGGGAGCCGACCTCTGGAAACACCATATATTTT. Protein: CASSLQGEPTSGNTIYF.

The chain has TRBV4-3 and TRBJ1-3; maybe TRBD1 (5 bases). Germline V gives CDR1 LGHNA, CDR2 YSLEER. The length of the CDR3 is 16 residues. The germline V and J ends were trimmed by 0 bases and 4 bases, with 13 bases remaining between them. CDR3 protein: CASSQDRGDMGNTIYF. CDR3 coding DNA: TGCGCCAGCAGCCAAGATCGGGGGGATATGGGAAACACCATATATTTT.

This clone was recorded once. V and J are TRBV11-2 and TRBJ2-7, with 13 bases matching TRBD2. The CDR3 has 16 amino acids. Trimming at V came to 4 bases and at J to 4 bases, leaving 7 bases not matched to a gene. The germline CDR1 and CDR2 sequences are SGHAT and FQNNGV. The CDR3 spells CASSYGLAGVQYEQYF. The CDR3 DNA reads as TGTGCCAGCAGCTACGGACTAGCGGGAGTCCAATACGAGCAGTACTTC. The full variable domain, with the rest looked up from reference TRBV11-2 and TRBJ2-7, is EAGVAQSPRYKIIEKRQSVAFWCNPISGHATLYWYQQILGQGPKLLIQFQNNGVVDDSQLPKDRFSAERLKGVDSTLKIQPAKLEDSAVYLCASSYGLAGVQYEQYFGPGTRLTVT.

Here the CDR3 DNA reads TGTGCCAGCAGCACCAACCTCGACAGGGGGCGCCAAGAGACCCAGTACTTC. It codes for CASSTNLDRGRQETQYF. The chain carries TRBV11-2 and TRBJ2-5, with 10 bases identical to TRBD1. This CDR3 is 17 amino acids long. V shed 5 bases and J 1 base; nucleotides not matched to a gene: 10. Germline V gene data show CDR1 as SGHAT and CDR2 as FQNNGV.

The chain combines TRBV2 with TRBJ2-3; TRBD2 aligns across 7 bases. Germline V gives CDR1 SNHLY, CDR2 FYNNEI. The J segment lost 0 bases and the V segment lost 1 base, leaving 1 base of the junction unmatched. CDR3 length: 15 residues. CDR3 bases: TGTGCCAGCAGTGAAGATAGCGGGAGCACAGATACGCAGTATTTT. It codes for CASSEDSGSTDTQYF.

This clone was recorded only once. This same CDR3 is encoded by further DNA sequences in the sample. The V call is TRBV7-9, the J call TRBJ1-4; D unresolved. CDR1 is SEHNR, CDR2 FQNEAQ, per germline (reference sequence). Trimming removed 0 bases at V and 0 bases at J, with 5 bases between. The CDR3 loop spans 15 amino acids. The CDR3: CASSLATATNEKLFF. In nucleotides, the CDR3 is TGTGCCAGCAGCTTAGCCACGGCAACTAATGAAAAACTGTTTTTT.

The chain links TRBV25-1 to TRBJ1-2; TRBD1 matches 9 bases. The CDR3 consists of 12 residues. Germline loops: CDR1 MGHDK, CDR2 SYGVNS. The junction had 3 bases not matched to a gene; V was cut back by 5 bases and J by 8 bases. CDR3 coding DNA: TGTGCCAGCAGTCGGACAGGGGTGGGCTACACCTTC. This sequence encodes CASSRTGVGYTF.

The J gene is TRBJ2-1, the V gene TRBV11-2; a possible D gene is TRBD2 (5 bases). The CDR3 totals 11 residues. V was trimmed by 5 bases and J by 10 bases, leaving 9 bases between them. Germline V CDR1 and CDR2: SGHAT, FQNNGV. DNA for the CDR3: TGTGCCAGCAGCATCGGACTGGAGCAGTTCTTC. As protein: CASSIGLEQFF.

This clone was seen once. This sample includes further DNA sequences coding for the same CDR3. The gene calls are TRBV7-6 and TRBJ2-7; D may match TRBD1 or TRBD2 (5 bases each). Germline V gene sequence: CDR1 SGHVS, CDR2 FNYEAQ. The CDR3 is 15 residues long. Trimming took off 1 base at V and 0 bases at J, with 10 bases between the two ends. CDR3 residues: CASSLGSGSSYEQYF. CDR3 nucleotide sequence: TGTGCCAGCAGCTTAGGATCAGGGAGCTCCTACGAGCAGTACTTC.

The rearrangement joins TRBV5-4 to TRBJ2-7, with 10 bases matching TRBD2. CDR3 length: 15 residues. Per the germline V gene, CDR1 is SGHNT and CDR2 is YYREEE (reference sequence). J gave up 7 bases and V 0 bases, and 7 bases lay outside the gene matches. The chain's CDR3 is CASSLEASGSGEQYF. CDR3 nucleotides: TGTGCCAGCAGCTTGGAGGCTAGCGGGAGTGGGGAGCAGTACTTC.

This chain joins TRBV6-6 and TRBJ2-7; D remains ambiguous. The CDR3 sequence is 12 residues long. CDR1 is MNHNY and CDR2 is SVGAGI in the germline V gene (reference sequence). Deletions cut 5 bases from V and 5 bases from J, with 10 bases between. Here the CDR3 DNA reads TGTGCCAGCAGTGACTTTTGGGACGAGCAGTACTTC. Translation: CASSDFWDEQYF.

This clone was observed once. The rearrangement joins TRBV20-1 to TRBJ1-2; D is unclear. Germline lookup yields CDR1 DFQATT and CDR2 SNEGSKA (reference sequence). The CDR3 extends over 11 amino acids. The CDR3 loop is CNRRAGYGYTF. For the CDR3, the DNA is TGCAATCGCCGTGCGGGCTATGGCTACACCTTC.

This chain's CDR3 is CASSDVSNEKLFF. In DNA, the CDR3 is TGTGCCAGCAGCGACGTCAGTAATGAAAAACTGTTTTTT. The V call is TRBV5-4, the J call TRBJ1-4; D is unresolved. V was trimmed by 4 bases and J by 4 bases, leaving 8 bases between them. The CDR3 has 13 amino acids. Germline V gene sequence: CDR1 SGHNT, CDR2 YYREEE (reference sequence).

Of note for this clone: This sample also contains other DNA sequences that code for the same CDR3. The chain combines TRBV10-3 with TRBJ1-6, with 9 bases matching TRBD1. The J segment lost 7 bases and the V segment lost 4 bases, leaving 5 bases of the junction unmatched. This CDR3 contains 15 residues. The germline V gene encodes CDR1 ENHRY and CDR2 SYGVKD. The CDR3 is CAISVRDRENSPLHF. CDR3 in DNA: TGTGCCATCAGTGTAAGGGACAGGGAGAATTCACCCCTCCACTTT.

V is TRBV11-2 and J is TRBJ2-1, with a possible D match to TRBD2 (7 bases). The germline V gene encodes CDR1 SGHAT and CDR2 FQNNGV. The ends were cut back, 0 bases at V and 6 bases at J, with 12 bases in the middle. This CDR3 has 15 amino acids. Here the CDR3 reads CASSLDGGLGNEQFF. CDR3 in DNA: TGTGCCAGCAGCTTAGACGGGGGGCTAGGCAATGAGCAGTTCTTC.

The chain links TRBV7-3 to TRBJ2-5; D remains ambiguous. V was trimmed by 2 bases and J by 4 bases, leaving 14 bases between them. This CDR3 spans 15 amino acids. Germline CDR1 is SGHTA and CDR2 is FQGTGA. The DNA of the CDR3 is TGTGCCAGCAGCTTAGATAGGAGTGCTTTAGAGACCCAGTACTTC. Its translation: CASSLDRSALETQYF. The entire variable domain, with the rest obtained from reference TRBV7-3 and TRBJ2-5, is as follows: GAGVSQTPSNKVTEKGKYVELRCDPISGHTALYWYRQSLGQGPEFLIYFQGTGAADDSGLPNDRFFAVRPEGSVSTLKIQRTERGDSAVYLCASSLDRSALETQYFGPGTRLLVL.

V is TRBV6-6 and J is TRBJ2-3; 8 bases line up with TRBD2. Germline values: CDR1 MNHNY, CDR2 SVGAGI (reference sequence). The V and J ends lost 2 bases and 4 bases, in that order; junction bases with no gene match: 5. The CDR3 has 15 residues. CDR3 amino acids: CASSYRGGLSDTQYF. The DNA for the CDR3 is TGTGCCAGCAGTTACCGGGGGGGCCTTTCAGATACGCAGTATTTT.

CDR3 nucleotide sequence: TGTGCCATCAGTGCCCGGACAGCTTTCTATGAGCAGTTCTTC. Translated: CAISARTAFYEQFF. This rearrangement joins TRBV10-3 to TRBJ2-1, with a weak D call TRBD1 (6 bases). Germline V gene data show CDR1 as ENHRY and CDR2 as SYGVKD. Trimming left V 4 bases short and J 8 bases short, with 15 bases between. This CDR3 has 14 amino acids.

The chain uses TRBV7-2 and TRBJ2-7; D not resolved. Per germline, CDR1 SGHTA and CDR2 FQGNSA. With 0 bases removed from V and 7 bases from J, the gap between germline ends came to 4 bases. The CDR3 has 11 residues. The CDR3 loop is CASSLAQEQYF. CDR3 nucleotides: TGTGCCAGCAGCTTAGCGCAAGAGCAGTACTTC.

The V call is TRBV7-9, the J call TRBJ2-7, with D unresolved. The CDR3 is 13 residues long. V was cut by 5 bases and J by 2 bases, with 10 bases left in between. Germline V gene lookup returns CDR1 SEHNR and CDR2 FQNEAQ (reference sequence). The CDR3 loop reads CASSTDGTYEQYF. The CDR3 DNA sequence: TGTGCCAGCAGCACAGACGGTACCTACGAGCAGTACTTC. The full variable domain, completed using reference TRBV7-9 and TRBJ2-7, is DTGVSQNPRHKITKRGQNVTFRCDPISEHNRLYWYRQTLGQGPEFLTYFQNEAQLEKSRLLSDRFSAERPKGSFSTLEIQRTEQGDSAMYLCASSTDGTYEQYFGPGTRLTVT.

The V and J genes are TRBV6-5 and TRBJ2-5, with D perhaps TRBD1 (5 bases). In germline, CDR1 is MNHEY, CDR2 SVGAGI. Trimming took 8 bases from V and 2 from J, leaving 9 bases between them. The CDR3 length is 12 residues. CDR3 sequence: CASVDRQETQYF. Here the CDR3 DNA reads TGTGCCAGCGTAGACAGACAAGAGACCCAGTACTTC.